What follows are 15 T cell receptor beta chains derived from one specimen sequenced in a study of T cell repertoires in cytomegalovirus infection. TCRdb independently ran MiXCR on the reads; one entry per CDR3 protein. The profile shows approximately 1,000,000 distinct CDR3 sequences, about a third of them singletons. These TCRs are of unknown antigen specificity. Sequenced here: cultured CD8+ T cells from PBMCs, sampled from culture after CMV antigen stimulation. The origin of the receptors is a human donor in good health (CMV status not recorded). Some clones in this sample may be carry-over from other donors' samples.

The rearrangement uses TRBV27 and TRBJ2-5; D possibly matches TRBD1 or TRBD2 (5 bases each). Germline V lookup: CDR1 MNHEY, CDR2 SMNVEV (reference sequence). V gave up 5 bases and J gave up 5 bases, with 18 bases separating them. The CDR3 is made up of 15 amino acids. The CDR3 nucleotides are TGTGCCAGCAGTCCCGGGGACCGGCTGGTGGAGACCCAGTACTTC. It is translated as CASSPGDRLVETQYF.

Many counts were recorded for this clonotype. This chain links TRBV7-2 with TRBJ2-1; TRBD1 aligns across 11 bases. Looked up from germline, CDR1 is SGHTA and CDR2 is FQGNSA. The CDR3 extends over 13 amino acids. The J segment lost 9 bases and the V segment lost 10 bases, leaving 8 bases of the junction unmatched. The CDR3 region has the DNA TGTGCCAACCGGGACAGGGGGGCCATTGAGCAGTTCTTC. The encoded protein is CANRDRGAIEQFF.

V usage is TRBV15 and J usage is TRBJ1-5; D gene ambiguous. This CDR3 spans 12 amino acids. V gave up 4 bases and J gave up 7 bases, with 8 bases separating them. The germline gives CDR1 LNHNV, CDR2 YYDKDF (reference sequence). The CDR3 DNA reads TGTGCCACCAGCATTAAGTTCCAGCCCCAGCATTTT. It encodes CATSIKFQPQHF.

J is TRBJ2-1 and V is TRBV20-1; 10 positions match TRBD1. The CDR3 runs to 17 residues. V dropped 4 bases and J dropped 3; count of bases not matched to a gene: 12. Germline V CDR1 and CDR2: DFQATT, SNEGSKA (reference sequence). The CDR3 bases are TGCAGTGCTATCGTAACGAACCGGGACAGGGGCTACAATGAGCAGTTCTTC. Encoded protein: CSAIVTNRDRGYNEQFF.

This clonotype appeared a few times. The rearrangement links TRBV12-3 or TRBV12-4 to TRBJ1-3; no clear D gene. The CDR3 extends over 11 amino acids. Trimming took 10 bases from V and 7 from J, leaving 11 bases between them. Here the CDR3 DNA reads TGTGCCACCCCAGAGGAGAACACCATATATTTT. Translating gives CATPEENTIYF.

The chain joins TRBV7-2 to TRBJ2-5, with no clear D. V shed 2 bases and J shed 7 bases, with 8 bases lying between them. The CDR3 sequence is 12 residues long. Germline assignment: CDR1 SGHTA and CDR2 FQGNSA. The CDR3 bases are TGTGCCAGCAGCTTAATTTTGGGGACCCAGTACTTC. Amino acid sequence: CASSLILGTQYF.

The chain employs TRBV19 and TRBJ2-7; no clear D gene. Germline V gene lookup returns CDR1 LNHDA and CDR2 SQIVND (reference sequence). The CDR3 loop spans 14 amino acids. Trimming pared 2 bases from V and 3 bases from J, leaving 11 bases between. Written as DNA, the CDR3 is TGTGCCAGTAGTATAATCTTGCAGGACTACGAGCAGTACTTC. Protein product: CASSIILQDYEQYF.

The genes are TRBV6-1 and TRBJ2-2; no definite D call. The ends were cut back, 2 bases at V and 1 base at J, with 5 bases in the middle. The CDR3 spans 14 residues. Germline loops: CDR1 MNHNS, CDR2 SASEGT. This CDR3 reads CASSENRNTGELFF. CDR3 bases: TGTGCCAGCAGTGAAAATCGGAACACCGGGGAGCTGTTTTTT.

In this sample, this clonotype turned up many times. The chain joins TRBV7-2 to TRBJ1-1; D possibly corresponds to TRBD1 (5 bases). The germline gives CDR1 SGHTA, CDR2 FQGNSA. This CDR3 has 15 amino acids. The V end was cut by 3 bases, the J end by 3 bases, with 14 bases between. CDR3 loop: CASSFGAGTYTEAFF. The CDR3 nucleotides read TGTGCCAGCAGCTTTGGGGCAGGGACCTACACTGAAGCTTTCTTT.

The gene calls are TRBV7-4 and TRBJ2-7; D gene unclear. V lost 5 bases and J 2 bases, leaving 13 bases between the germline ends. This CDR3 is built from 14 residues. Per germline, CDR1 SGHVT and CDR2 SQSDAQ. The CDR3 spells CASSPKGFPYEQYF. The CDR3 bases are TGTGCCAGCAGCCCAAAAGGTTTCCCCTACGAGCAGTACTTC.

The V and J genes are TRBV25-1 and TRBJ2-1, with 8 bases that match TRBD2. The CDR3 contains 16 residues. Germline trimming cut 4 bases from V and 2 bases from J; bases unmatched to any gene: 7. Germline lookup yields CDR1 MGHDK and CDR2 SYGVNS. The CDR3: CASSGRGGRTYNEQFF. CDR3 in DNA: TGTGCCAGCAGTGGACGGGGGGGCCGAACCTACAATGAGCAGTTCTTC.

The sample holds a few counts of this clonotype. The rearrangement links TRBV27 to TRBJ1-5; 8 bases map to TRBD1. The CDR3 sequence is 16 residues long. After removal of 5 bases from V and 6 bases from J, the junction contained 12 bases not matched to a gene. In germline, CDR1 is MNHEY, CDR2 SMNVEV (reference sequence). CDR3 DNA sequence: TGTGCCAGCAGTATGACAGGGGCGGTCAGTGGTCAGCCCCAGCATTTT. Translating it yields CASSMTGAVSGQPQHF.

The V gene is TRBV3-1, the J gene TRBJ2-2; D unclear. V was trimmed by 1 base and J by 10 bases, leaving 10 bases between them. Looked up from germline, CDR1 is LGHDT and CDR2 is YNNKEL (reference sequence). This CDR3 has 13 residues. CDR3 sequence: CASSQVIETELFF. The CDR3 bases are TGTGCCAGCAGCCAAGTCATCGAGACGGAGCTGTTTTTT.

The rearrangement joins TRBV27 to TRBJ2-5; 9 nucleotides align to TRBD1. The germline V gene encodes CDR1 MNHEY and CDR2 SMNVEV (reference sequence). CDR3 length: 15 amino acids. V shed 5 bases, J shed 5 bases, and the junction held 9 bases outside the gene matches. CDR3 nucleotides: TGTGCCAGCAGTCGCCGGGACAGGGAGGGGGAGACCCAGTACTTC. Translation: CASSRRDREGETQYF.

The chain couples TRBV6-6 to TRBJ2-7, with D perhaps assigned TRBD1 or TRBD2 (5 bases each). V gave up 4 bases and J gave up 0 bases, with 10 bases separating them. This CDR3 spans 14 amino acids. CDR1 and CDR2 (germline): MNHNY, SVGAGI (reference sequence). CDR3 sequence (DNA): TGTGCCAGCAGTTGGGACGCCTTCTCCTACGAGCAGTACGTC. It translates to CASSWDAFSYEQYV.